The 28 T cell receptor beta chains presented below share a single source sample, sequenced in a study of low-dose radiotherapy and immunotherapy resistance in tumors. Primers targeting TRAV and TRBV primed first-strand cDNA, covering alpha and beta chains. TCRs were put through around 20 PCR cycles of amplification with Phusion. A constant-region primer and the V-primer adapter served as the primer pair. Using its own MiXCR run on the reads, TCRdb lists one record per CDR3 protein. The sample has about 13,000 distinct CDR3 sequences, under 80% seen once. These receptors were obtained from a human donor with advanced metastatic prostate, ovarian, gallbladder or colorectal cancer (not recorded which). This table probably holds off-target reads from a library built for another chain.

This clonotype was seen a few times. The rearrangement joins TRBV11-2 to TRBJ2-3; D unresolved. Trimming removed 5 bases from V and 1 base from J, with 10 bases in between. Germline V gene data show CDR1 as SGHAT and CDR2 as FQNNGV. The CDR3 loop spans 14 amino acids. CDR3 nucleotides: TGTGCCAGCAGCCCCTCCGGAGGCACAGATACGCAGTATTTT. Its protein is CASSPSGGTDTQYF.

V and J are TRBV2 and TRBJ2-2, with a weak D call TRBD2 (5 bases). Germline loops: CDR1 SNHLY, CDR2 FYNNEI. There are 15 residues in the CDR3. V shed 7 bases and J shed 1 base, with 13 bases lying between them. The CDR3 sequence is CASTPRAVNTGELFF. The CDR3, as DNA: TGTGCCAGCACCCCCCGAGCGGTGAACACCGGGGAGCTGTTTTTT.

The chain joins TRBV2 to TRBJ2-2; no clear D gene. Germline CDR1 is SNHLY and CDR2 is FYNNEI. This CDR3 is 13 amino acids long. V dropped 2 bases and J dropped 4 bases, with 5 bases sitting between them. The CDR3 protein is CASSEYTTGELFF. CDR3 DNA: TGTGCCAGCAGTGAATATACCACCGGGGAGCTGTTTTTT.

The J gene is TRBJ1-6, the V gene TRBV6-6; 8 nucleotides match TRBD1. V trimming: 8 bases; J trimming: 6 bases; junction bases outside the gene matches: 0. Germline CDR1 is MNHNY and CDR2 is SVGAGI (reference sequence). This CDR3 region has 12 residues. CDR3 residues: CASDRGNSPLHF. In DNA, the CDR3 is TGTGCCAGCGACAGGGGTAATTCACCCCTCCACTTT.

The chain recombines TRBV10-3 with TRBJ2-7; no reliable D call. V was pared by 4 bases and J by 2 bases, with 9 bases between. Germline V gene sequence: CDR1 ENHRY, CDR2 SYGVKD. CDR3 length equals 13 residues. The CDR3 DNA is TGTGCCATCAGTGCCGACGGAGCCTACGAGCAGTACTTC. It yields the protein CAISADGAYEQYF.

This chain links TRBV4-2 with TRBJ2-7; TRBD2 matches at 10 bases. Per germline, CDR1 LGHNA and CDR2 YNFKEQ. This CDR3 is 17 amino acids long. V lost 1 base and J lost 0; bases outside the gene matches: 6. CDR3 nucleotide sequence: TGTGCCAGCAGCCAAGCGCTAGCGGGGGTCAGCTCCTACGAGCAGTACTTC. Its protein product is CASSQALAGVSSYEQYF.

V is TRBV6-8 and J is TRBJ1-1, with a possible D match to TRBD1 (6 bases). The CDR3 runs to 14 residues. Trimming cost V 6 bases and J 3 bases, with 14 bases left between them. Germline CDR1 MNHGY, CDR2 SAAAGT. The CDR3 bases are TGTGCCAGCAGGGACTTAGAGGGGGACACTGAAGCTTTCTTT. This gives the protein CASRDLEGDTEAFF.

This chain's CDR3 is CASSIDGTHSYEQYF. The CDR3 DNA sequence: TGTGCCAGTAGTATAGACGGGACCCACTCCTACGAGCAGTACTTC. The V call is TRBV19, the J call TRBJ2-7, with D perhaps TRBD1 or TRBD2 (5 bases each). Germline V CDR1 and CDR2: LNHDA, SQIVND (reference sequence). The CDR3 spans 15 residues. V was clipped by 0 bases and J by 0 bases, with 9 bases between them.

This clonotype came up a few times. The chain employs TRBV20-1 and TRBJ1-6; D might be TRBD1 (6 bases). Germline loops: CDR1 DFQATT, CDR2 SNEGSKA (reference sequence). The length of the CDR3 is 12 residues. V was clipped by 6 bases and J by 14 bases, with 17 bases between them. CDR3 sequence: CSAQPGAGTLHF. CDR3 sequence (DNA): TGCAGTGCCCAGCCGGGGGCAGGGACCCTCCACTTT.

This clonotype was counted between two and nine times. The chain is built from TRBV5-5 and TRBJ1-5, with D perhaps matching TRBD1 (6 bases). This CDR3 spans 14 amino acids. Germline V CDR1 and CDR2: SGHKS, YYEKEE (reference sequence). V was shortened by 4 bases and J by 5 bases, with 13 bases between the two germline ends. The CDR3 sequence is CASSAGTPDQPQHF. Written as DNA, the CDR3 is TGTGCCAGCAGCGCGGGGACACCAGATCAGCCCCAGCATTTT.

The count of this clonotype is one. This chain links TRBV12-3 or TRBV12-4 with TRBJ2-7; the D is unclear. The CDR3 has 13 residues. V was pared by 4 bases and J by 2 bases, with 9 bases between. The CDR3 loop is CASSSDLTYEQYF. DNA for the CDR3: TGTGCCAGCAGTTCGGACCTGACCTACGAGCAGTACTTC.

The chain employs TRBV3-1 and TRBJ1-6; D is ambiguous. Trimming pared 0 bases from V and 13 bases from J, leaving 10 bases between. Germline V CDR1 and CDR2: LGHDT, YNNKEL (reference sequence). This CDR3 spans 13 amino acids. This CDR3 reads CASSQDASAPLHF. CDR3 coding DNA: TGTGCCAGCAGCCAAGATGCGTCCGCTCCCCTCCACTTT.

The sample holds a few counts of this clonotype. The chain has TRBV5-6 and TRBJ2-7; possible D gene TRBD2, 7 bases. V shed 2 bases and J shed 5 bases, with 17 bases lying between them. CDR1 and CDR2 from the germline V gene are SGHDT and YYEEEE. The CDR3 spans 15 residues. CDR3 sequence (DNA): TGTGCCAGCAGCTTAACCGCGGGGGCCCCCCACGAGCAGTACTTC. Protein: CASSLTAGAPHEQYF.

The rearrangement uses TRBV27 and TRBJ2-3; no clear D. The CDR3 is made up of 18 amino acids. Germline CDR1 and CDR2: MNHEY and SMNVEV (reference sequence). V was cut by 6 bases and J by 2 bases, with 24 bases left in between. The CDR3 coding sequence is TGTGCCAGCAGCCGTACCCCCCCGGGCGACTCCTACACAGATACGCAGTATTTT. Translation gives CASSRTPPGDSYTDTQYF.

J is TRBJ2-6 and V is TRBV14; D possibly corresponds to TRBD1 (5 bases). Trimming removed 4 bases from V and 1 base from J, with 20 bases in between. The germline V gene has CDR1 SGHDN and CDR2 FVKESK. The CDR3 covers 19 residues. The DNA of the CDR3 is TGTGCCAGCAGCCTCCCCAAAGGACATGCGAGGTCTGGGGCCAACGTCCTGACTTTC. Translation: CASSLPKGHARSGANVLTF. Drawing the rest from reference TRBV14 and TRBJ2-6, the complete variable domain is EAGVTQFPSHSVIEKGQTVTLRCDPISGHDNLYWYRRVMGKEIKFLLHFVKESKQDESGMPNNRFLAERTGGTYSTLKVQPAELEDSGVYFCASSLPKGHARSGANVLTFGAGSRLTVL.

This chain uses TRBV6-6 with TRBJ1-5; tentatively, D is TRBD1 (5 bases). The CDR3 is made up of 15 amino acids. CDR1 and CDR2 (germline): MNHNY, SVGAGI (reference sequence). V dropped 6 bases and J dropped 1 base, with 13 bases sitting between them. Here the CDR3 reads CASRTGTESNQPQHF. DNA of the CDR3: TGTGCCAGCAGAACTGGGACCGAGAGCAATCAGCCCCAGCATTTT.

The rearrangement joins TRBV29-1 to TRBJ1-5; D not certain. The germline V gene has CDR1 SQVTM and CDR2 ANQGSEA. V was pared by 6 bases and J by 1 base, with 13 bases between. CDR3 length equals 14 residues. The CDR3 DNA reads TGCAGCGTCGCTTCTAGCGACAGCAATCAGCCCCAGCATTTT. Its protein is CSVASSDSNQPQHF.

This rearrangement joins TRBV10-3 to TRBJ2-3, with a weak D call TRBD2 (5 bases). This CDR3 comprises 12 residues. Trimming took off 2 bases at V and 5 bases at J, with 5 bases between the two ends. The germline V gene encodes CDR1 ENHRY and CDR2 SYGVKD. CDR3 sequence: CAISETRDTQYF. In nucleotides, the CDR3 is TGTGCCATCAGTGAGACTAGAGATACGCAGTATTTT.

There are a few counts of this clonotype. The chain is built from TRBV5-5 and TRBJ2-5; D gene uncertain. V was pared by 1 base and J by 2 bases, with 9 bases between. CDR1 is SGHKS and CDR2 is YYEKEE in the germline V gene (reference sequence). This CDR3 has 14 amino acids. CDR3: CASSLWQPQETQYF. DNA for the CDR3: TGTGCCAGCAGCTTGTGGCAGCCTCAAGAGACCCAGTACTTC. The full variable domain, with the rest looked up from reference TRBV5-5 and TRBJ2-5, is DAGVTQSPTHLIKTRGQQVTLRCSPISGHKSVSWYQQVLGQGPQFIFQYYEKEERGRGNFPDRFSARQFPNYSSELNVNALLLGDSALYLCASSLWQPQETQYFGPGTRLLVL.

The chain employs TRBV6-2 or TRBV6-3 and TRBJ2-1, with D hard to call. Deletions cut 0 bases from V and 5 bases from J, with 11 bases between. CDR3 size: 15 residues. The V gene's germline CDR1 is MNHEY and CDR2 SVGEGT. The CDR3 loop is CASSYSVFPNNEQFF. In nucleotides, the CDR3 is TGTGCCAGCAGTTACTCCGTTTTCCCCAACAATGAGCAGTTCTTC.

This clonotype was counted once. The chain uses TRBV29-1 and TRBJ1-2, with a possible D match to TRBD1 (5 bases). Germline V gene sequence: CDR1 SQVTM, CDR2 ANQGSEA. There are 11 residues in the CDR3. Trimming removed 5 bases from V and 11 bases from J, with 15 bases in between. CDR3 sequence: CSVRDGRRYTF. As DNA, the CDR3 is TGCAGCGTTCGGGACGGCCGACGGTACACCTTC.

The rearrangement links TRBV28 to TRBJ1-6; no clear D. CDR3 length: 12 residues. Trimming cost V 7 bases and J 5 bases, with 6 bases left between them. CDR1 MDHEN and CDR2 SYDVKM come from the germline V gene. The CDR3 nucleotides read TGTGCCAGCAACAGCAATAATTCACCCCTCCACTTT. Translated, it gives CASNSNNSPLHF.

CDR3 coding DNA: TGTGCCAGCAGTTACCGGGTGTCGGTCACTGAAGCTTTCTTT. Its protein product is CASSYRVSVTEAFF. The chain couples TRBV6-5 to TRBJ1-1, with D uncertain. V was cut by 2 bases and J by 4 bases, with 11 bases left in between. Germline assignment: CDR1 MNHEY and CDR2 SVGAGI. The CDR3 is made up of 14 amino acids.

The gene calls are TRBV6-6 and TRBJ2-7; tentative D call: TRBD2 (6 bases). From germline, CDR1 is MNHNY and CDR2 SVGAGI (reference sequence). The V end was cut by 3 bases, the J end by 0 bases, with 12 bases between. This CDR3 has 15 amino acids. This CDR3 reads CASSYQAGRSYEQYF. The CDR3 DNA reads TGTGCCAGCAGTTATCAGGCGGGGCGCTCCTACGAGCAGTACTTC.

V usage is TRBV28 and J usage is TRBJ1-1; TRBD1 is a possible D gene (5 bases). Between the trimmed V and J ends, which lost 10 bases and 2 bases, there was a span of 23 bases. The germline gives CDR1 MDHEN, CDR2 SYDVKM. The CDR3 contains 16 residues. The CDR3 DNA reads TGTGCCATTAGAGGAGCGACAGCGACGAAAAACACTGAAGCTTTCTTT. It translates to CAIRGATATKNTEAFF.

The V gene is TRBV5-4, the J gene TRBJ2-5; no definite D call. The germline CDR1 and CDR2 sequences are SGHNT and YYREEE (reference sequence). This CDR3 comprises 12 residues. Trimming shortened V by 1 base and J by 5 bases, and 6 bases separated the two germline ends. CDR3 bases: TGTGCCAGCAGCTTGCTCCGTGAGACCCAGTACTTC. It translates to CASSLLRETQYF.

The chain is built from TRBV7-9 and TRBJ2-2; a possible D gene is TRBD1 (6 bases). V was cut by 1 base and J by 6 bases, with 6 bases left in between. Per germline, CDR1 SEHNR and CDR2 FQNEAQ (reference sequence). This CDR3 is 13 amino acids long. CDR3 residues: CASSLGQAGELFF. The CDR3, as DNA: TGTGCCAGCAGCTTAGGACAGGCCGGGGAGCTGTTTTTT.

The V and J genes are TRBV6-5 and TRBJ2-5; TRBD1 matches at 10 bases. V lost 1 base and J lost 5; bases outside the gene matches: 7. There are 16 residues in the CDR3. The germline V gene has CDR1 MNHEY and CDR2 SVGAGI. CDR3 nucleotides: TGTGCCAGCAGTTACTGGACAGGGGGTTTCGAGGAGACCCAGTACTTC. This encodes CASSYWTGGFEETQYF.